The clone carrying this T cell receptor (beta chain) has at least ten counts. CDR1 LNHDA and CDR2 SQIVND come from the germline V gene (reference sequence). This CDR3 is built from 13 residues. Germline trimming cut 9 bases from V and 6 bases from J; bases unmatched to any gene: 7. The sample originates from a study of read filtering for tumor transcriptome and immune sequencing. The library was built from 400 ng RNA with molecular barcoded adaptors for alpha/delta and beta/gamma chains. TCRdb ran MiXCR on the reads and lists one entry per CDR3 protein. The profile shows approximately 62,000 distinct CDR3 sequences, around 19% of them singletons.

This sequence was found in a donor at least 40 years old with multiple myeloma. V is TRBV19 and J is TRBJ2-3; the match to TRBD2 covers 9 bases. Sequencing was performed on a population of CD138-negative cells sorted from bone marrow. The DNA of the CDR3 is TGTGCCAGCTTGCGGGGGGGAGAGGATACGCAGTATTTT. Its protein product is CASLRGGEDTQYF.